Listed below are T cell receptor beta chains from one sample, sequenced in a study of early stage breast cancer tumors. Clones were read by immunoSEQ multiplex PCR, and TCRdb kept only the in-frame ones, dropping some. The sample consists of 15,000 or so clones, roughly 80% of them appearing once. Material for sequencing was normal breast tissue next to the tumor. All receptors derive from a person under 45 with breast cancer. CDR3s include the opening cysteine and the closing phenylalanine or tryptophan. The D gene is left open where the match is weak. Expanded clones get a size class; other rows say once, few or many, or leave the size out.

j_call,d_call,v_call,clone_size,cdr3_nt,cdr3_aa
TRBJ2-3,TRBD1,TRBV10-3,-,TGTGCCATCTGGGACAGGTCCACAGATACGCAGTATTTT,CAIWDRSTDTQYF
TRBJ2-7,TRBD1,TRBV6-4,once,TGTGCCAGCAGTAAGGACAGGGACTCCTACGAGCAGTACTTC,CASSKDRDSYEQYF
TRBJ1-6,TRBD1,TRBV7-3,-,TGTGCCAGCAGCTTGGACAGGGCGAATTCACCCCTCCACTTT,CASSLDRANSPLHF
TRBJ1-1,-,TRBV6-5,-,TGTGCCAGCAGTCGCCCGAGCAGGGCGAACACTGAAGCTTTCTTT,CASSRPSRANTEAFF
TRBJ1-1,-,TRBV19,-,TGTGCCAGCCGAGTTAATCCCGGAGCTGGTGAAGCTTTCTTT,CASRVNPGAGEAFF
TRBJ1-6,-,TRBV5-4,-,TGTGCCAGCAGCGCACGCGGGAATTCACCCCTCCACTTT,CASSARGNSPLHF
TRBJ2-1,TRBD2,TRBV19,-,TGTGCCAGTAGTGCGGCTAGCGGGAGGACTTACTCCTACAATGAGCAGTTCTTC,CASSAASGRTYSYNEQFF
TRBJ2-5,TRBD2,TRBV5-1,-,TGCGCCAGCAGCCCAGGGGCTAGCGGGAGTAGCGAGACCCAGTACTTC,CASSPGASGSSETQYF
TRBJ1-5,-,TRBV5-1,-,TGCGCCAGCAGCTTAACACAATTCCCCTATAGCAATCAGCCCCAGCATTTT,CASSLTQFPYSNQPQHF
TRBJ2-1,-,TRBV11-3,-,TGTGCCAGCAGCTTAAACCTCTACAATGAGCAGTTCTTC,CASSLNLYNEQFF
TRBJ2-7,-,TRBV5-4,once,TGTGCCAGCAGCGGATCGACAGGTTCCTACGAGCAGTACTTC,CASSGSTGSYEQYF
TRBJ1-1,-,TRBV4-1,-,TGCGCCAGCAGCCAAGTACTAAACACTGAAGCTTTCTTT,CASSQVLNTEAFF
TRBJ1-2,TRBD1,TRBV4-1,-,TGCGCCAGCAGCCAAACGCAGACAGGGGTAGTTGGTGATGGCTACACCTTC,CASSQTQTGVVGDGYTF
TRBJ1-2,-,TRBV5-2,once,TGTGCCAGCAATCGAAAGACCTATGGCTACACCTTC,CASNRKTYGYTF